This is a list of T cell receptor beta chains from one sample in a study of blood T cell repertoires in COVID-19. Here immunoSEQ multiplex PCR was the method, and the copy in TCRdb shows in-frame clones only, minus some. The table lists around 200,000 clones, around 80% of them singletons, with 2.5% to 3.5% in the top ten. The material sequenced was peripheral blood. The receptors were gathered from a woman older than 75 with active or convalescent COVID-19. Each CDR3 is given with its conserved first and last residue. The order of the fields is CDR3 protein, J gene, V gene.

CDR3aa: CATTLSNYGYTF; j_gene: TRBJ1-2; v_gene: TRBV19
CDR3aa: CAWSKRTGQGYQETQYF; j_gene: TRBJ2-5; v_gene: TRBV30
CDR3aa: CSVFNSNYGYTF; j_gene: TRBJ1-2; v_gene: TRBV29-1
CDR3aa: CAISVGLAGTQETQYF; j_gene: TRBJ2-5; v_gene: TRBV10-3
CDR3aa: CASSFQGLDQPQHF; j_gene: TRBJ1-5; v_gene: TRBV5-1
CDR3aa: CASTWDFNQETQYF; j_gene: TRBJ2-5; v_gene: TRBV19
CDR3aa: CASSPDRSYNEQFF; j_gene: TRBJ2-1; v_gene: TRBV7-2
CDR3aa: CASSVHSGQGSYEQYF; j_gene: TRBJ2-7; v_gene: TRBV9
CDR3aa: CASTAGGGPNYGYTF; j_gene: TRBJ1-2; v_gene: TRBV28
CDR3aa: CASSLGASGGSNTYEQYF; j_gene: TRBJ2-7; v_gene: TRBV5-1
CDR3aa: CASSPGGLNSMDTQYF; j_gene: TRBJ2-3; v_gene: TRBV5-1
CDR3aa: CASSPRGSGGTDTQYF; j_gene: TRBJ2-3; v_gene: TRBV7-9
CDR3aa: CASSSEGGSETQYF; j_gene: TRBJ2-5; v_gene: TRBV9
CDR3aa: CASSFFTGGDEQFF; j_gene: TRBJ2-1; v_gene: TRBV7-2
CDR3aa: CASFVTGQANTEAFF; j_gene: TRBJ1-1; v_gene: TRBV19
CDR3aa: CASSFSGTNKETQYF; j_gene: TRBJ2-5; v_gene: TRBV5-1
CDR3aa: CASSLMLGSTGELFF; j_gene: TRBJ2-2; v_gene: TRBV11-2
CDR3aa: CASTLYGDPNTGELFF; j_gene: TRBJ2-2; v_gene: TRBV28
CDR3aa: CASRDGVQETQYF; j_gene: TRBJ2-5; v_gene: TRBV5-4
CDR3aa: CASRSDRTSTEAFF; j_gene: TRBJ1-1; v_gene: TRBV6-4
CDR3aa: CASSFGGTDTQYF; j_gene: TRBJ2-3; v_gene: TRBV11-1
CDR3aa: CASSPDSGGPTEAFF; j_gene: TRBJ1-1; v_gene: TRBV5-1
CDR3aa: CASSYSRGGSRSEAFF; j_gene: TRBJ1-1; v_gene: TRBV6-6
CDR3aa: CASRTVQGAHPLITGELFF; j_gene: TRBJ2-2; v_gene: TRBV27
CDR3aa: CATSDSNSYEQYF; j_gene: TRBJ2-7; v_gene: TRBV28
CDR3aa: CASSQRDRNNEKLFF; j_gene: TRBJ1-4; v_gene: TRBV3-1/TRBV3-2